The source of this TCR beta chain is a study of cytomegalovirus exposure and HLA in healthy donors. Study details: Of 398 genotyped donors, roughly 80% clustered with self-reported Caucasian donors.

On this clone: Its specificity is not known.

Whole-study results and caveats: A link between a missense DCLRE1C variant and TCR beta V- and J-gene trimming emerged from a later analysis.

PCR amplification relied on 60 Vbeta primers (plus 13 Jbeta primers). Profiled with immunoSEQ multiplex PCR; TCRdb holds only in-frame clones, not every one. The sample lists about 150,000 clones; about 74% were seen once. The germline gives CDR1 MDHEN, CDR2 SYDVKM. This CDR3 has 15 amino acids. The ends were cut back, 3 bases at V and 1 base at J, with 11 bases in the middle. The TCR was taken from a male donor in good health and CMV-seronegative. The sample consisted of PBMCs. V and J are TRBV28 and TRBJ2-3; tentatively, D is TRBD1 (5 bases). CDR3 coding DNA: TGTGCCAGCAGTTTGGTGACAGTTCGCACAGATACGCAGTATTTT. Its translation is CASSLVTVRTDTQYF. Full variable domain (outside the CDR3, taken from reference TRBV28 and TRBJ2-3): DVKVTQSSRYLVKRTGEKVFLECVQDMDHENMFWYRQDPGLGLRLIYFSYDVKMKEKGDIPEGYSVSREKKERFSLILESASTNQTSMYLCASSLVTVRTDTQYFGPGTRLTVL.